This is a list of T cell receptor beta chains from one sample in a study of T-cell reconstitution after alpha-beta-depleted transplantation in children. Using its own MiXCR run on the PCR reads, TCRdb lists one record per CDR3 protein. The table includes 500,000 to 650,000 distinct CDR3 sequences, more than 9.5% detected once. Sequenced material: PBMCs, mostly from graft donor cells, taken 180 days after TCRalphabeta/CD19-depleted stem cell transplant. All receptors derive from a female patient aged 2-15 years who had a stem cell transplant for aplastic anemia, so the T cells may come from the graft donor. Each CDR3 is given with its conserved first and last residue. D genes are given only for firm matches. Not all rows give a size; the values are once, few, many and, for expanded clones, a class.

D gene: -
V gene: TRBV29-1
clone size: -
J gene: TRBJ1-5
CDR3 DNA: TGCAGCGTTGGGCCCGACCCCCAGCATTTT
CDR3 protein: CSVGPDPQHF

D gene: TRBD2
V gene: TRBV14
clone size: -
J gene: TRBJ2-7
CDR3 DNA: TGTGCCAGCAGCCAAGAACACGGACTAGCGAATCGCGAGCAGTACTTC
CDR3 protein: CASSQEHGLANREQYF

D gene: -
V gene: TRBV5-6
clone size: few
J gene: TRBJ1-6
CDR3 DNA: TGTGCCAGCAGCTTGGGACGGACATATAATTCACCCCTCCACTTT
CDR3 protein: CASSLGRTYNSPLHF

D gene: -
V gene: TRBV28
clone size: many
J gene: TRBJ2-7
CDR3 DNA: TGTGCCAGCAGTTTCTGGGACCCCGGGGCCTACGAGCAGTACTTC
CDR3 protein: CASSFWDPGAYEQYF

D gene: -
V gene: TRBV6-1
clone size: few
J gene: TRBJ1-2
CDR3 DNA: TGTGCCAGCAGTGAATTCAGGGGAGGCCCGCTGGGAATGAGCTATGGCTACACCTTC
CDR3 protein: CASSEFRGGPLGMSYGYTF

D gene: -
V gene: TRBV28
clone size: few
J gene: TRBJ2-1
CDR3 DNA: TGTGCCAGCAGACCCGGGGGTACGAGCGCGGGATGGTTCTACAATGAGCAGTTCTTC
CDR3 protein: CASRPGGTSAGWFYNEQFF

D gene: TRBD1
V gene: TRBV7-2
clone size: -
J gene: TRBJ2-7
CDR3 DNA: TGTGCCAGCAGCTCTCGGACAGGGGGCATCCCTTACGAGCAGTACTTC
CDR3 protein: CASSSRTGGIPYEQYF

D gene: TRBD1
V gene: TRBV19
clone size: -
J gene: TRBJ2-1
CDR3 DNA: TGTGCCAGTAGCCAAACAGGGGGCGGCACCTACAATGAGCAGTTCTTC
CDR3 protein: CASSQTGGGTYNEQFF

D gene: TRBD2
V gene: TRBV5-1
clone size: few
J gene: TRBJ2-7
CDR3 DNA: TGCGCCAGCAGCCCCCGAAGCGGGGAAGGGACCTACGAGCAGTACTTC
CDR3 protein: CASSPRSGEGTYEQYF

D gene: TRBD2
V gene: TRBV29-1
clone size: many
J gene: TRBJ2-5
CDR3 DNA: TGCAGCGTTGGGGGACTAGCGGGAGAGACCCAGTACTTC
CDR3 protein: CSVGGLAGETQYF

D gene: TRBD1
V gene: TRBV7-2
clone size: -
J gene: TRBJ1-2
CDR3 DNA: TGTGCCAGCAGCTTACGGGGGACAGTCTATGGCTACACCTTC
CDR3 protein: CASSLRGTVYGYTF